One sample yielded the 7 T cell receptor beta chains listed below, sequenced in a study of blood T cell repertoires in COVID-19. The repertoire was sequenced with immunoSEQ multiplex PCR; TCRdb's copy has only in-frame clones and lacks some. The sample consists of 100,000 to 150,000 clones, approximately 83% of them appearing once. Sequences were obtained from peripheral blood. These receptors were obtained from a man aged 55 to 70 with acute or convalescent COVID-19.

The chain has TRBV28 and TRBJ2-6, with 12 bases that match TRBD2. The CDR3 has 17 residues. The germline CDR1 and CDR2 sequences are MDHEN and SYDVKM. V shed 4 bases, J shed 0 bases, and the junction held 1 base outside the gene matches. Written as DNA, the CDR3 is TGTGCCAGCAGTTGGACTAGCGGGACCTCTGGGGCCAACGTCCTGACTTTC. Its protein product is CASSWTSGTSGANVLTF.

The V gene is TRBV15, the J gene TRBJ2-3; the D gene is possibly TRBD2 (6 bases). This CDR3 region has 16 residues. CDR1 LNHNV and CDR2 YYDKDF come from the germline V gene (reference sequence). Trimming left V 5 bases short and J 1 base short, with 16 bases between. The DNA for the CDR3 is TGTGCCACCAGCCCTGATCTGGCGGGGCGCACAGATACGCAGTATTTT. Translating it yields CATSPDLAGRTDTQYF.

The V and J genes are TRBV10-1 and TRBJ2-5; D is possibly TRBD2 (6 bases). The CDR3 runs 16 residues. Trimming took off 0 bases at V and 5 bases at J, with 16 bases between the two ends. Germline CDR1 WNHNN, CDR2 SYGVQD (reference sequence). The DNA for the CDR3 is TGCGCCAGCAGTGAGTCGGTCGGAGGGGCACACGAGACCCAGTACTTC. This gives the protein CASSESVGGAHETQYF.

As DNA, the CDR3 is TGCAGTGCTAGTGGGGGACTAGCGGGAGGCCGAGAGACCCAGTACTTC. Translation: CSASGGLAGGRETQYF. The genes are TRBV20-1 and TRBJ2-5; the match to TRBD2 covers 15 bases. V lost 3 bases, J lost 4 bases, and 6 bases stayed unmatched. Germline V gene lookup returns CDR1 DFQATT and CDR2 SNEGSKA (reference sequence). The CDR3 runs to 16 residues.

In this sample, this clone turned up a few times. The chain couples TRBV7-9 to TRBJ2-7; 13 bases line up with TRBD2. The germline CDR1 and CDR2 sequences are SEHNR and FQNEAQ (reference sequence). The CDR3 consists of 15 residues. Germline trimming cut 2 bases from V and 7 bases from J; bases unmatched to any gene: 5. This CDR3 is CASSLTSGRVGEQYF. In nucleotides, the CDR3 is TGTGCCAGCAGCTTAACTAGCGGGAGGGTGGGGGAGCAGTACTTC. The variable domain in full, completed from reference TRBV7-9 and TRBJ2-7, reads DTGVSQNPRHKITKRGQNVTFRCDPISEHNRLYWYRQTLGQGPEFLTYFQNEAQLEKSRLLSDRFSAERPKGSFSTLEIQRTEQGDSAMYLCASSLTSGRVGEQYFGPGTRLTVT.

The chain carries TRBV3-1 (or the pseudogene TRBV3-2) and TRBJ2-1; tentatively, D is TRBD1 (5 bases). This CDR3 contains 15 residues. Germline values: CDR1 LGHDT, CDR2 YNNKEL (reference sequence). Trimming cost V 1 base and J 6 bases, with 13 bases left between them. The CDR3 bases are TGTGCCAGCAGCCAAGTGGGGCTCTCATTCAATGAGCAGTTCTTC. Protein product: CASSQVGLSFNEQFF.

V and J are TRBV19 and TRBJ2-1; 9 bases agree with TRBD1. Trimming cost V 6 bases and J 10 bases; bases outside gene matches: 10. CDR3 length equals 14 residues. Germline CDR1 and CDR2: LNHDA and SQIVND (reference sequence). CDR3 nucleotide sequence: TGTGCCAGTAGCCCCGGGACAGGGTATTTCGAGCAGTTCTTC. Translating it yields CASSPGTGYFEQFF.